Listed below are T cell receptor beta chains from one sample, sequenced in a study of control samples from healthy donors and cancer patients. Here immunoSEQ multiplex PCR was the method, and the copy in TCRdb shows in-frame clones only, minus some. The profile covers about 170,000 clones, with roughly 90% appearing a single time and 12% taken by the ten largest. Specimen: blood. All receptors derive from a man in his thirties or forties in good health. The CDR3 runs from the conserved cysteine through the conserved F or W. Each record gives: D gene, V gene, clone size, CDR3 length, J gene, CDR3 protein, CDR3 DNA. The D gene is left open where the match is weak. For some rows the clone size is stated as once, few or many, or as a class when expanded; others skip it.

TRBD1	TRBV11-3	NA	18	TRBJ2-2	CASSGGPGTGTNTGELFF	TGTGCCAGCAGCGGAGGACCCGGGACAGGGACGAACACCGGGGAGCTGTTTTTT
TRBD1	TRBV15	NA	19	TRBJ1-5	CATSRDRAVGTGRNQPQHF	TGTGCCACCAGCAGAGATCGAGCAGTGGGGACAGGGCGTAATCAGCCCCAGCATTTT
NA	TRBV2	NA	13	TRBJ1-6	CASSRGDGSPLHF	TGTGCCAGCAGCAGGGGTGATGGTTCACCCCTCCACTTT
NA	TRBV7-8	NA	16	TRBJ2-1	CASSLVYASSYNEQFF	TGTGCCAGCAGCTTAGTTTACGCCAGCTCCTACAATGAGCAGTTCTTC
NA	TRBV11-2	NA	13	TRBJ1-4	CASSFQGNEKLFF	TGTGCCAGCAGCTTTCAAGGGAATGAAAAACTGTTTTTT
NA	TRBV7-9	NA	11	TRBJ2-4	CASSLNDVSYF	TGTGCCAGCAGCTTGAACGACGTCTCGTACTTC
NA	TRBV7-9	NA	18	TRBJ1-3	CASSFSALGGGSGNTIYF	TGTGCCAGCAGCTTCTCAGCCCTAGGGGGGGGCTCTGGAAACACCATATATTTT
NA	TRBV12-3/TRBV12-4	NA	11	TRBJ2-5	CASSLMETQYF	TGTGCCAGCAGCCTGATGGAGACCCAGTACTTC
TRBD1	TRBV7-2	NA	15	TRBJ1-2	CASSLQPGQRYGYTF	TGTGCCAGCAGCCTACAACCGGGACAGAGATATGGCTACACCTTC
NA	TRBV13	NA	14	TRBJ2-5	CASSSVPKKETQYF	TGTGCCAGCAGCTCAGTACCGAAAAAAGAGACCCAGTACTTC
TRBD1	TRBV7-6	once	16	TRBJ2-3	CASSFRPGQGTDTQYF	TGTGCCAGCAGCTTCCGCCCGGGACAGGGCACAGATACGCAGTATTTT
NA	TRBV18	once	18	TRBJ1-1	CASSPLQVAGNMNTEAFF	TGTGCCAGCTCACCCCTTCAGGTGGCAGGAAACATGAACACTGAAGCTTTCTTT
NA	TRBV6-2/TRBV6-3	few	18	TRBJ2-3	CASSYPLGWRGQGDTQYF	TGTGCCAGCAGTTACCCGTTAGGGTGGAGGGGCCAAGGAGATACGCAGTATTTT
NA	TRBV5-1	once	15	TRBJ1-3	CASSLDVYSGNTIYF	TGCGCCAGCAGCTTGGACGTATACTCTGGAAACACCATATATTTT
TRBD2	TRBV29-1	NA	15	TRBJ2-7	CSVDAWTSGTYEQYF	TGCAGCGTTGATGCCTGGACTAGCGGTACCTACGAGCAGTACTTC
NA	TRBV7-7	once	15	TRBJ1-1	CASSSRGVKSTEAFF	TGTGCCAGCAGCTCTAGGGGGGTAAAGAGCACTGAAGCTTTCTTT
TRBD1	TRBV2	NA	13	TRBJ1-1	CASSQGENTEAFF	TGTGCCAGCAGCCAGGGGGAGAACACTGAAGCTTTCTTT
TRBD2	TRBV18	NA	15	TRBJ2-7	CASSPGGSVSYEQYF	TGTGCCAGCTCTCCGGGCGGGAGCGTGTCCTACGAGCAGTACTTC
NA	TRBV25-1	once	15	TRBJ2-1	CASSGAVKSNNEQFF	TGTGCCAGCAGTGGGGCGGTGAAGTCAAACAATGAGCAGTTCTTC
NA	TRBV5-1	NA	13	TRBJ2-1	CASGRAPMNEQFF	TGCGCCAGCGGCCGGGCCCCAATGAATGAGCAGTTCTTC
TRBD1	TRBV7-2	NA	15	TRBJ2-5	CASSLAGTGQETQYF	TGTGCCAGCAGCTTAGCAGGGACAGGTCAAGAGACCCAGTACTTC
NA	TRBV12-3/TRBV12-4	NA	12	TRBJ2-1	CASSLRVDEQFF	TGTGCCAGCAGTTTAAGGGTGGATGAGCAGTTCTTC